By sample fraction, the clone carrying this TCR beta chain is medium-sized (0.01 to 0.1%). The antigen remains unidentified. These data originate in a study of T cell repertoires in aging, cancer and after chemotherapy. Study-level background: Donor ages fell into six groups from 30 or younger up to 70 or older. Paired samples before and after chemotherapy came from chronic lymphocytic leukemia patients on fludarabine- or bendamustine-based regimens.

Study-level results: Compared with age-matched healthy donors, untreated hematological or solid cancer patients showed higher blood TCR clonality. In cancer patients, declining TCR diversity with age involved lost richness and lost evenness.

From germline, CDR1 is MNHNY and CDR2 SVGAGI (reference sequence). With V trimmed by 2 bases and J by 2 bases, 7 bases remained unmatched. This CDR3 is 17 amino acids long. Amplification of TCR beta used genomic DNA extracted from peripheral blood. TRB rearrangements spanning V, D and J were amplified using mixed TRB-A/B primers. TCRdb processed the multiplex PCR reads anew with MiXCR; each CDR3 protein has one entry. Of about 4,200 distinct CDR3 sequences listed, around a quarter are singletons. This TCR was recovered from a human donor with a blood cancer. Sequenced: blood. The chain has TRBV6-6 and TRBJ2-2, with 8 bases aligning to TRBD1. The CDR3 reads CASSYQGAADNTGELFF. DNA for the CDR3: TGTGCCAGCAGTTACCAGGGGGCGGCGGATAACACCGGGGAGCTGTTTTTT.